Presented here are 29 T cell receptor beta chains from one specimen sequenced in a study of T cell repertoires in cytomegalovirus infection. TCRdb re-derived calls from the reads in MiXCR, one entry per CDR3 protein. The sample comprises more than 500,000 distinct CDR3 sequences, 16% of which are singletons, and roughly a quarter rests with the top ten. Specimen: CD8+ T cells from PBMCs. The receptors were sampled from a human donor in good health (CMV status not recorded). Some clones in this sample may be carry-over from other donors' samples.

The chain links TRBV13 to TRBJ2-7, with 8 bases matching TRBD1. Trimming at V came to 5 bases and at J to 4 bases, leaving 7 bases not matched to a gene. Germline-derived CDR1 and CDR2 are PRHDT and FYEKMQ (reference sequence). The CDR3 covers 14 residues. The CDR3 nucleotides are TGTGCCAGCAGCAATGGACAGGGATGGTACGAGCAGTACTTC. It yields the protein CASSNGQGWYEQYF.

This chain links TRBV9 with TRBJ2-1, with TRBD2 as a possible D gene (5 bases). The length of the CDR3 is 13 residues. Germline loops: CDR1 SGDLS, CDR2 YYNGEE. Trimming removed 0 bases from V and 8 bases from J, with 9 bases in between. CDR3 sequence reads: CASSVEGSDEQFF. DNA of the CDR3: TGTGCCAGCAGCGTAGAGGGTAGCGATGAGCAGTTCTTC.

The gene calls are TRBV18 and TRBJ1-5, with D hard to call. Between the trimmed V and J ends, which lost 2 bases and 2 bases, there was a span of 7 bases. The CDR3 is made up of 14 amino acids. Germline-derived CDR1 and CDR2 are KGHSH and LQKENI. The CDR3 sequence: CASSPGSRNQPQHF. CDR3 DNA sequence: TGTGCCAGCTCACCAGGCTCCCGCAATCAGCCCCAGCATTTT.

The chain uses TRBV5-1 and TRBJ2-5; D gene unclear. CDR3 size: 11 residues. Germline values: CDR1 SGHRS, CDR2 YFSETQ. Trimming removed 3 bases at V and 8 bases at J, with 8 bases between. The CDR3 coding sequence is TGCGCCAGCAGCTCTTCTACAACCCAGTACTTC. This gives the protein CASSSSTTQYF.

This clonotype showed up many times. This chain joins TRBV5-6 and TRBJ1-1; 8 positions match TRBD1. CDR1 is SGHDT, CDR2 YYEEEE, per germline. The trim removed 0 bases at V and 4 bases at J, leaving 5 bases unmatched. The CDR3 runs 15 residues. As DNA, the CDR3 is TGTGCCAGCAGCTTGGGCAGGGGGCGAGTCACTGAAGCTTTCTTT. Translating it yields CASSLGRGRVTEAFF.

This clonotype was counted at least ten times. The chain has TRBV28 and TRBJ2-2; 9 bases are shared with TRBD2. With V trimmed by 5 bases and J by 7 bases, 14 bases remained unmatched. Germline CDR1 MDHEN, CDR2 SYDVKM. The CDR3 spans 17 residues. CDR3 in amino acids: CASSPSRIAGDLGELFF. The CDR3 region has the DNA TGTGCCAGCAGTCCTTCTAGAATAGCGGGAGATCTCGGGGAGCTGTTTTTT.

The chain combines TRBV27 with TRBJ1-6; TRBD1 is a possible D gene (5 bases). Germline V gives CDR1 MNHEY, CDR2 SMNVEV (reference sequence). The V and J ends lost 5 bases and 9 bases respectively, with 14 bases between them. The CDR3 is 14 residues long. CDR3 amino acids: CASSGITGVSPLHF. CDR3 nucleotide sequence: TGTGCCAGCAGTGGGATAACGGGGGTTTCACCCCTCCACTTT.

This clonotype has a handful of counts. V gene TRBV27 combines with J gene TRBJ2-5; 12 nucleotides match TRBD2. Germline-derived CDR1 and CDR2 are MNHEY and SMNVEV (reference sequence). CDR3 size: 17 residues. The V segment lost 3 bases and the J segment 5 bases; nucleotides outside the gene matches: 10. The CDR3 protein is CASSLSLTSGRVETQYF. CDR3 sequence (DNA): TGTGCCAGCAGTTTGTCCCTGACTAGCGGGAGAGTTGAGACCCAGTACTTC.

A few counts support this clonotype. The chain's CDR3 is CSARDPGQGYEQYF. In nucleotides, the CDR3 is TGCAGTGCTAGAGACCCGGGACAGGGATACGAGCAGTACTTC. V is TRBV20-1 and J is TRBJ2-7; TRBD1 matches 9 bases. Trimming removed 0 bases from V and 4 bases from J; junction bases left unmatched: 4. Germline CDR1 reads DFQATT; CDR2 reads SNEGSKA (reference sequence). The CDR3 runs to 14 residues.

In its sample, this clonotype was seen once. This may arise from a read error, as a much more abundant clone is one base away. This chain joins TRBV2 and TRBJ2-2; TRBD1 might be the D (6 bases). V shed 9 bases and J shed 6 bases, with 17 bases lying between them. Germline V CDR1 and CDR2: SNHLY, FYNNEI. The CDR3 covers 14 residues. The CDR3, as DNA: TGTGCCAGTTGGGGGCGCAGCGAAGCCGGGGAGCTGTTTTTT. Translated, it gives CASWGRSEAGELFF.

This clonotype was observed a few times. CDR3 sequence: CASSIAMTRTHEQYF. The CDR3 DNA follows: TGTGCCAGTAGTATAGCCATGACCAGGACCCACGAGCAGTACTTC. The chain links TRBV19 to TRBJ2-7; D not resolved. In germline, CDR1 is LNHDA, CDR2 SQIVND (reference sequence). This CDR3 spans 15 amino acids. V lost 1 base and J 5 bases, leaving 15 bases between the germline ends.

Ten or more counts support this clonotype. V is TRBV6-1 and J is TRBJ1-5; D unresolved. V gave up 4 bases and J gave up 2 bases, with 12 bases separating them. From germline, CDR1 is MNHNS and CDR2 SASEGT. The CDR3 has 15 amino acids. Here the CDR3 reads CASSAWQAGNQPQHF. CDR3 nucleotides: TGTGCCAGCAGTGCGTGGCAGGCGGGCAATCAGCCCCAGCATTTT.

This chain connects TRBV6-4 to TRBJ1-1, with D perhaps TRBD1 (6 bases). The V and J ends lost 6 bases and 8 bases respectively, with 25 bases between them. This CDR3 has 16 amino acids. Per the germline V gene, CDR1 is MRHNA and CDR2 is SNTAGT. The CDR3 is CASSPSLTGPRSEAFF. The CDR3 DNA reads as TGTGCCAGCAGCCCTTCGTTGACAGGCCCCCGTTCAGAAGCTTTCTTT.

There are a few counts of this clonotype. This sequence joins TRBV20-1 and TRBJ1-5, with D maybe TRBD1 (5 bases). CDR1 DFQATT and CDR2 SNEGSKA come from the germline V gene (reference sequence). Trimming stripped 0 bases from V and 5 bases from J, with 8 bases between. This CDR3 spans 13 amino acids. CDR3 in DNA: TGCAGTGCTAGAGACCTGGGGGATCAGCCCCAGCATTTT. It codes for CSARDLGDQPQHF.

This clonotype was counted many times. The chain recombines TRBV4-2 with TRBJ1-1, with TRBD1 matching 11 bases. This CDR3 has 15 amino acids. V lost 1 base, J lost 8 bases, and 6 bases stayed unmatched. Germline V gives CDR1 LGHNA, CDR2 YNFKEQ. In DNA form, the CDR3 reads TGTGCCAGCAGCCAAGCTCGGACAGGGGGCTTGGAAGCTTTCTTT. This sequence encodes CASSQARTGGLEAFF.

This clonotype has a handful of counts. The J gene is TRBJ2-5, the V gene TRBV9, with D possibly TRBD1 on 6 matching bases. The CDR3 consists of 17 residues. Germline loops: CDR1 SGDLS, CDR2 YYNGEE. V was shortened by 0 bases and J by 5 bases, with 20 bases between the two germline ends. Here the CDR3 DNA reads TGTGCCAGCAGCGTAGCGTCGAGGGGGATGCTCAAGGAGACCCAGTACTTC. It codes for CASSVASRGMLKETQYF.

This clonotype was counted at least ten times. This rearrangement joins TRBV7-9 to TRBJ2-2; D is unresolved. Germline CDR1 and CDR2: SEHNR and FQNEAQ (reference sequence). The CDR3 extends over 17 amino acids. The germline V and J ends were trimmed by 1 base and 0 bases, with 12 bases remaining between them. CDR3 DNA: TGTGCCAGCAGCTTAGTCCTCGGGCAGCCGAACACCGGGGAGCTGTTTTTT. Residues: CASSLVLGQPNTGELFF.

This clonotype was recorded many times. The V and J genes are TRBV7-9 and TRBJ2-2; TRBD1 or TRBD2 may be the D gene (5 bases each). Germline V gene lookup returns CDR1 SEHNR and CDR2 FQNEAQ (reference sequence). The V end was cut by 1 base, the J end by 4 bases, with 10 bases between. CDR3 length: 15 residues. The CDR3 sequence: CASSLVLGPTGELFF. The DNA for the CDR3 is TGTGCCAGCAGCTTAGTGCTGGGACCCACCGGGGAGCTGTTTTTT.

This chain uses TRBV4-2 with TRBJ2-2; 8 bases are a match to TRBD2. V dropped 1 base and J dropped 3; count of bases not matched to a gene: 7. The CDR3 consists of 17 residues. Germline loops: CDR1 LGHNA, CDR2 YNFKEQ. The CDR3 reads CASSQGDSGGHTGELFF. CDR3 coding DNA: TGTGCCAGCAGCCAAGGAGATTCGGGAGGGCACACCGGGGAGCTGTTTTTT.

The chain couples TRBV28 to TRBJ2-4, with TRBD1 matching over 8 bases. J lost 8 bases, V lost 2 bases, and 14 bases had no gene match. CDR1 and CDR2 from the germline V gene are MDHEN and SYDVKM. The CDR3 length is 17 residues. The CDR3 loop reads CASSLRTMRTGLHIQYF. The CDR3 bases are TGTGCCAGCAGTTTACGGACGATGCGGACAGGGTTGCACATTCAGTACTTC.

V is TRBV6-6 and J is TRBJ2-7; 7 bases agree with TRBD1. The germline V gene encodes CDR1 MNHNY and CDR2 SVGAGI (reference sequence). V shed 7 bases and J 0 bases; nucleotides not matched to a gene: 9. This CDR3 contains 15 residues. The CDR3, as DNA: TGTGCCAGCAAGCCTACTAGGGGGCACTCCTACGAGCAGTACTTC. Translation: CASKPTRGHSYEQYF.

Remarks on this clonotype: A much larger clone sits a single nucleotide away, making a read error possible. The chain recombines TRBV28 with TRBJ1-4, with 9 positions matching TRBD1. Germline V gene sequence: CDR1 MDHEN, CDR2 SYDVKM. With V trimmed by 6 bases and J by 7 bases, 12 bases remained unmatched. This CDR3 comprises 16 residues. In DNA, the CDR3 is TGTGCCAGCAGAAGAATGACAGGGGGAATAGGTGAAAAACTGTTTTTT. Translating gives CASRRMTGGIGEKLFF.

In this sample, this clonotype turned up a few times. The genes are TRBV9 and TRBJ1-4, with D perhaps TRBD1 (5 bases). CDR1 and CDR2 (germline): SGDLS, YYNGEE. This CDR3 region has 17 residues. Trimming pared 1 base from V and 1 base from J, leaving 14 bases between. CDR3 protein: CASSVSREFLTNEKLFF. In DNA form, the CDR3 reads TGTGCCAGCAGCGTAAGCAGGGAATTTTTAACTAATGAAAAACTGTTTTTT. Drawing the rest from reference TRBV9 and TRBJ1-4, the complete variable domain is DSGVTQTPKHLITATGQRVTLRCSPRSGDLSVYWYQQSLDQGLQFLIQYYNGEERAKGNILERFSAQQFPDLHSELNLSSLELGDSALYFCASSVSREFLTNEKLFFGSGTQLSVL.

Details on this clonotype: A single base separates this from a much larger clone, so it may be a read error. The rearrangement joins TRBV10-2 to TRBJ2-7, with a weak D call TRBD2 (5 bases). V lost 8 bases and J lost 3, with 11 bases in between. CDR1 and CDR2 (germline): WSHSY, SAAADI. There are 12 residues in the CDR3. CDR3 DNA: TGCGCCAGCGGCGGAGACTACTACGAGCAGTACTTC. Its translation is CASGGDYYEQYF.

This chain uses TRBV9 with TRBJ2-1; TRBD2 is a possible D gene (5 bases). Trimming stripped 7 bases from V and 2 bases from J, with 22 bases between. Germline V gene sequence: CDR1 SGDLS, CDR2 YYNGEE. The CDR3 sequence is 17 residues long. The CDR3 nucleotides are TGTGCCAGCGGAGGAGACACCGCGCGAGTAACCTACAATGAGCAGTTCTTC. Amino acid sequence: CASGGDTARVTYNEQFF.

CDR3 in DNA: TGTGCCATCGAAGAGAGTGCGGGGGAGCAGTACTTC. Translating it yields CAIEESAGEQYF. This chain uses TRBV10-3 with TRBJ2-7; tentative D call: TRBD2 (6 bases). V lost 8 bases to trimming and J lost 7 bases, with 15 bases between them. This CDR3 is 12 amino acids long. From germline, CDR1 is ENHRY and CDR2 SYGVKD.

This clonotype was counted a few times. CDR3 in DNA: TGTGCCAGCAGCGAGTCCGACCGACTAGCGGGAGGGCCGGGTGAGCAGTTCTTC. It encodes CASSESDRLAGGPGEQFF. This chain connects TRBV9 to TRBJ2-1, with 14 bases aligning to TRBD2. Trimming cost V 3 bases and J 9 bases; bases outside gene matches: 14. CDR3 size: 18 residues. The germline V gene has CDR1 SGDLS and CDR2 YYNGEE.

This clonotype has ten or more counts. CDR3 DNA: TGTGCCAGCAGCGTAGACGGGAGAGGTACCGGGGAGCTGTTTTTT. Translated: CASSVDGRGTGELFF. The rearrangement uses TRBV9 and TRBJ2-2; weak D call: TRBD2 (6 bases). The CDR3 extends over 15 amino acids. V was clipped by 0 bases and J by 5 bases, with 11 bases between them. Germline V gene data show CDR1 as SGDLS and CDR2 as YYNGEE.

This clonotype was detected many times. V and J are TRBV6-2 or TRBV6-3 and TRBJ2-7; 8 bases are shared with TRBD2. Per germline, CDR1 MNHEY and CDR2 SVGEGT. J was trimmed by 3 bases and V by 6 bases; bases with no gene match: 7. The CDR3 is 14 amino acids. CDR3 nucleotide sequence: TGTGCCAGCAGAACTAGCGGCCCCTTCTACGAGCAGTACTTC. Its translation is CASRTSGPFYEQYF.